One T cell receptor beta chain is described in this entry. Its antigen is undetermined. TCRdb ran MiXCR on the RT-PCR reads and lists one entry per CDR3 protein. Among hundreds of thousands of distinct CDR3 sequences listed, 14% were seen once. The sample is drawn from a study of response to subunit inactivated influenza vaccine. Study-wide findings and caveats: Authors suggested each seasonal flu vaccination may recruit only limited numbers of new T cells.

The V gene lost 7 bases and the J gene lost 7 bases, with 23 bases spanning the gap. This CDR3 contains 16 residues. Germline CDR1 is LNHDA and CDR2 is SQIVND (reference sequence). The genes are TRBV19 and TRBJ1-5; tentatively, D is TRBD1 (5 bases). The receptor's source is a man between 45 and 60 years old who received an inactivated influenza vaccine. The sample in question was PBMCs from blood, obtained roughly 2 weeks before vaccination. CDR3 coding DNA: TGTGCCAGTATAAATCCGGACATGATCACATACCAGCCCCAGCATTTT. This gives the protein CASINPDMITYQPQHF. Full variable domain (remainder filled in from reference TRBV19 and TRBJ1-5): DGGITQSPKYLFRKEGQNVTLSCEQNLNHDAMYWYRQDPGQGLRLIYYSQIVNDFQKGDIAEGYSVSREKKESFPLTVTSAQKNPTAFYLCASINPDMITYQPQHFGDGTRLSIL.